This paragraph reports one TCR beta chain. This CDR3 contains 18 residues. The trim removed 0 bases at V and 6 bases at J, leaving 10 bases unmatched. The V gene's germline CDR1 is MGHRA and CDR2 YSYEKL. This entry is derived from a study of T cells after yellow fever vaccination. TCRdb redid the calling of the 5' RACE reads with MiXCR, one entry per CDR3 protein. Here the sample spans about 580,000 distinct CDR3 sequences, roughly a sixth being singletons. The chain links TRBV4-1 to TRBJ2-1; 11 nucleotides align to TRBD2. The TCR originated in a man aged 18 to 30 who received the YFV17D yellow fever vaccine. The material sequenced was PBMCs, taken about 5 days after the first yellow fever vaccination. The CDR3 DNA reads as TGCGCCAGCAGCCAAGATGACTTTGGGCTAGCGGGGGGCAATGAGCAGTTCTTC. Translation: CASSQDDFGLAGGNEQFF.